The entry that follows covers one T cell receptor (beta chain) sequence. The antigen is not known. This CDR3 is built from 14 residues. The V gene lost 5 bases and the J gene lost 4 bases, with 17 bases spanning the gap. Germline V gene data show CDR1 as DFQATT and CDR2 as SNEGSKA (reference sequence). The data belong to a study of T-cell memory formation after mild COVID-19. Study overall: The TCR clusters were mostly specific to one donor.

Study outcomes and limitations: The CD4+ clones that contracted clustered mainly within CM and EM, and the CD8+ clones concentrated in EMRA.

From 5'RACE with constant-segment primers came TCR alpha and TCR beta cDNA libraries that carried sample barcodes and UMIs. Using its own MiXCR run on the 5' RACE reads, TCRdb lists one record per CDR3 protein. Here the sample spans approximately 210,000 distinct CDR3 sequences, around 30% being singletons. The TCR was taken from an adult woman who had mild COVID-19 (a few samples of this study predate the infection). Cell type and time point are not known. The material sequenced was PBMCs or a T cell subset sorted from them (not recorded which). The rearrangement uses TRBV20-1 and TRBJ1-2, with unresolved D. This CDR3 is CSAAQPSLIYGYTF. As DNA, the CDR3 is TGCAGTGCTGCACAGCCGTCCCTAATCTATGGCTACACCTTC.